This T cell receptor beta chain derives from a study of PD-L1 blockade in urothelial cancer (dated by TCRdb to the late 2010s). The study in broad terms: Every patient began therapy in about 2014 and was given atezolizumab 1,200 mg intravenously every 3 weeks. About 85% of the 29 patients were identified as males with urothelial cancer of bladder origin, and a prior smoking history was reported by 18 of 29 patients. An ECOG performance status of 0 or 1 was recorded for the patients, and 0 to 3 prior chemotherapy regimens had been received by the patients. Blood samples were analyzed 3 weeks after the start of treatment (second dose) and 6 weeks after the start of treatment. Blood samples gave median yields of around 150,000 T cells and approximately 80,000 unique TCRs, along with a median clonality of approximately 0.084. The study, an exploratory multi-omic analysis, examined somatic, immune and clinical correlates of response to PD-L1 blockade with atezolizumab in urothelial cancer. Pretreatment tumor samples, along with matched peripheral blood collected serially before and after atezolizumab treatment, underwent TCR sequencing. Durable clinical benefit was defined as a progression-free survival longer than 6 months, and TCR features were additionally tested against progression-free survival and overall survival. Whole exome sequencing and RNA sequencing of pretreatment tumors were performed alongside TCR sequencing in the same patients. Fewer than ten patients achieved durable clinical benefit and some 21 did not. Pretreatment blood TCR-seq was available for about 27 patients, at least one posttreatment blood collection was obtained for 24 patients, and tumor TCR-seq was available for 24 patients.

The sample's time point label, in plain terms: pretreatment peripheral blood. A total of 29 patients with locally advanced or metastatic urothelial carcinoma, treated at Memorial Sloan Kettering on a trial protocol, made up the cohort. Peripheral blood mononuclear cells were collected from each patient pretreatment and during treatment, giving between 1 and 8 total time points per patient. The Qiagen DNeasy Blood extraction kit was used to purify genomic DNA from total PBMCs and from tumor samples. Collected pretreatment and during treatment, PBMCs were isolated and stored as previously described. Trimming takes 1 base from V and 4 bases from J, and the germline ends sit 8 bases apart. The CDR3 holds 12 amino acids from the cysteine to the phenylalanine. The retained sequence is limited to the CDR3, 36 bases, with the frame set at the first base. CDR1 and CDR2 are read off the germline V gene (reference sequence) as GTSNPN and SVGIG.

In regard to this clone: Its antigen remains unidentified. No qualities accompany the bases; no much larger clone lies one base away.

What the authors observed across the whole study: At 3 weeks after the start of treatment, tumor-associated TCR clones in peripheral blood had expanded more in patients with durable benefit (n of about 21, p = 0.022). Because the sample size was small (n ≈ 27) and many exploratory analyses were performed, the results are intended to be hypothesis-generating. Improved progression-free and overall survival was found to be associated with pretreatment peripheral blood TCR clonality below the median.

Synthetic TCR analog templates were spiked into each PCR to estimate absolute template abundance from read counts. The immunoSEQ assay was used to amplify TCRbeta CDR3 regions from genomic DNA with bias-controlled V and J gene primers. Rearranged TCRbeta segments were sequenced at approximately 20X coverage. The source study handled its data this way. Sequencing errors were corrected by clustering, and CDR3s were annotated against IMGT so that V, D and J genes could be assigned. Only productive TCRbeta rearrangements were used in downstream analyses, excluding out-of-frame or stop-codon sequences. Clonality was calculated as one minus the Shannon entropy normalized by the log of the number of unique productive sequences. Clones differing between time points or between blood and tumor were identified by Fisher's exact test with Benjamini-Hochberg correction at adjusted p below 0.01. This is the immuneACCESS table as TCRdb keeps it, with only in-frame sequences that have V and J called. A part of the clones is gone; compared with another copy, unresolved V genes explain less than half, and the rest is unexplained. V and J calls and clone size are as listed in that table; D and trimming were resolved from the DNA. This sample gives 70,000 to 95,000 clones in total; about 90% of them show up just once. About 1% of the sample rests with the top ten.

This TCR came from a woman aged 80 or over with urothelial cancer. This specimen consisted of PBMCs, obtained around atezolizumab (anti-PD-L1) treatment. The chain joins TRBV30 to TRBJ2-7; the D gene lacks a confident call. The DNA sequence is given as TGTGCCTGGAGTGATAGATGGTACGAGCAGTACTTC. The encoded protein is CAWSDRWYEQYF.